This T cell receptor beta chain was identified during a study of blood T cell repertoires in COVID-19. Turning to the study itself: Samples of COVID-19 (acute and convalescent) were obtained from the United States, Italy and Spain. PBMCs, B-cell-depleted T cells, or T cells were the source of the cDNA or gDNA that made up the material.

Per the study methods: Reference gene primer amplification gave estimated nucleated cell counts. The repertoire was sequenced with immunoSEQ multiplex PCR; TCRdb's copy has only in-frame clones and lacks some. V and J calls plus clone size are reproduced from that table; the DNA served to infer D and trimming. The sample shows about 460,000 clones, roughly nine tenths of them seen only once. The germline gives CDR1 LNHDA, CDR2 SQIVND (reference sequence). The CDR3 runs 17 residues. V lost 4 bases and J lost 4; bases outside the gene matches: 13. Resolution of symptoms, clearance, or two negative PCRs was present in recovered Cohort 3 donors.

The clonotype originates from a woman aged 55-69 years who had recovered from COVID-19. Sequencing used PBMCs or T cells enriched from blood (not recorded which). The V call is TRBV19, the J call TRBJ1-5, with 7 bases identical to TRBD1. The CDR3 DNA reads TGTGCCAGTAGTAGTCTGGCCGGAGGGGGCGAAAATCAGCCCCAGCATTTT. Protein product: CASSSLAGGGENQPQHF.